These 15 T cell receptor beta chains share one sample of origin, sequenced in a study of control samples from healthy donors and cancer patients. Sequenced by immunoSEQ multiplex PCR; TCRdb stores in-frame clones only, minus some. Of some 120,000 clones in the sample, about 88% were seen once. Input material: blood. All receptors derive from a woman aged 70-85 years in good health.

This clone was seen only once. This sequence joins TRBV3-1 (or the pseudogene TRBV3-2) and TRBJ1-5; D is undetermined. Germline CDR1 reads LGHDT; CDR2 reads YNNKEL (reference sequence). The V end was cut by 4 bases, the J end by 6 bases, with 10 bases between. CDR3 length: 13 residues. This CDR3 reads CASSPSQSQPQHF. DNA of the CDR3: TGTGCCAGCAGCCCATCTCAAAGTCAGCCCCAGCATTTT.

The chain combines TRBV9 with TRBJ2-1; a weak D match, TRBD2 (6 bases). CDR1 is SGDLS and CDR2 is YYNGEE in the germline V gene. Trimming took 0 bases from V and 4 from J, leaving 11 bases between them. The CDR3 runs 15 residues. CDR3 nucleotides: TGTGCCAGCAGCGTAGCGGGGGATTTTTACAATGAGCAGTTCTTC. Protein: CASSVAGDFYNEQFF.

The J gene is TRBJ2-1, the V gene TRBV9; D possibly uses TRBD1 or TRBD2 (5 bases each). Germline V gene sequence: CDR1 SGDLS, CDR2 YYNGEE. This CDR3 contains 12 residues. The ends were cut back, 2 bases at V and 9 bases at J, with 9 bases in the middle. The CDR3 here is CASSVGVGEQFF. In DNA, the CDR3 is TGTGCCAGCAGCGTGGGGGTAGGTGAGCAGTTCTTC.

The count of this clone is one. V is TRBV5-1 and J is TRBJ1-1, with a tentative D call TRBD1 (5 bases). Germline V gene sequence: CDR1 SGHRS, CDR2 YFSETQ. The CDR3 contains 12 residues. Between the trimmed V and J ends, which lost 4 bases and 7 bases, there was a span of 11 bases. CDR3 DNA sequence: TGCGCCAGCAGCCAAGGGGCCCGTGAAGCTTTCTTT. This sequence encodes CASSQGAREAFF.

The J gene is TRBJ2-1, the V gene TRBV4-2, with D perhaps matching TRBD2 (6 bases). Per the germline V gene, CDR1 is LGHNA and CDR2 is YNFKEQ. Trimming took 3 bases from V and 8 from J, leaving 11 bases between them. The CDR3 extends over 13 amino acids. The CDR3 sequence is CASSHPRGDEQFF. CDR3 coding DNA: TGTGCCAGCAGCCATCCGCGGGGTGATGAGCAGTTCTTC.

The chain recombines TRBV5-1 with TRBJ1-5; TRBD1 is a possible D gene (5 bases). This CDR3 is 14 amino acids long. With 5 bases removed from V and 3 bases from J, the gap between germline ends came to 12 bases. Germline CDR1 reads SGHRS; CDR2 reads YFSETQ. The CDR3 DNA sequence: TGCGCCAGCAGTTCGGAGGGGCTCAATCAGCCCCAGCATTTT. Translated: CASSSEGLNQPQHF. Variable domain in full (rest from reference TRBV5-1 and TRBJ1-5): KAGVTQTPRYLIKTRGQQVTLSCSPISGHRSVSWYQQTPGQGLQFLFEYFSETQRNKGNFPGRFSGRQFSNSRSEMNVSTLELGDSALYLCASSSEGLNQPQHFGDGTRLSIL.

The chain joins TRBV6-6 to TRBJ1-3; 7 nucleotides line up with TRBD1. The V segment lost 4 bases and the J segment 4 bases; nucleotides outside the gene matches: 7. CDR3 length: 15 residues. Germline values: CDR1 MNHNY, CDR2 SVGAGI (reference sequence). The CDR3 bases are TGTGCCAGCAGTTCGATACAGGGGTTAGGAAACACCATATATTTT. Encoded protein: CASSSIQGLGNTIYF.

The chain combines TRBV4-1 with TRBJ1-2, with D possibly matching TRBD1 (6 bases). This CDR3 spans 16 amino acids. The germline V gene encodes CDR1 MGHRA and CDR2 YSYEKL. Trimming stripped 1 base from V and 2 bases from J, with 14 bases between. The CDR3 coding sequence is TGCGCCAGCAGCCAAGGTGGGGGGCGAGGGAACTATGGCTACACCTTC. It yields the protein CASSQGGGRGNYGYTF.

This chain links TRBV19 with TRBJ2-1; no firm D call. The CDR3 length is 11 residues. Germline lookup yields CDR1 LNHDA and CDR2 SQIVND (reference sequence). Trimming took 7 bases from V and 8 from J, leaving 9 bases between them. The CDR3 spells CASTMGYEQFF. CDR3 DNA sequence: TGTGCCAGTACCATGGGGTATGAGCAGTTCTTC.

The chain uses TRBV19 and TRBJ1-6; D is ambiguous. The CDR3 spans 13 residues. V lost 6 bases to trimming and J lost 7 bases, with 10 bases between them. Germline lookup yields CDR1 LNHDA and CDR2 SQIVND (reference sequence). The CDR3 is CASSDHSNSPLHF. The CDR3, as DNA: TGTGCCAGTAGCGATCACTCAAATTCACCCCTCCACTTT.

This chain links TRBV2 with TRBJ1-2; D perhaps matches TRBD1 (5 bases). This CDR3 contains 15 residues. Trimming took off 1 base at V and 3 bases at J, with 12 bases between the two ends. Germline-derived CDR1 and CDR2 are SNHLY and FYNNEI. CDR3 sequence reads: CASSEGRGPYYGYTF. The CDR3 nucleotides read TGTGCCAGCAGTGAAGGGCGGGGACCCTACTATGGCTACACCTTC.

The chain carries TRBV5-1 and TRBJ2-3; 11 bases align to TRBD2. V shed 1 base and J 1 base; nucleotides not matched to a gene: 8. The germline gives CDR1 SGHRS, CDR2 YFSETQ. This CDR3 region has 18 residues. The CDR3 nucleotides read TGCGCCAGCAGCTTGCGACTAGCGGGGTTAACCCGCACAGATACGCAGTATTTT. It encodes CASSLRLAGLTRTDTQYF.

The chain joins TRBV24-1 to TRBJ1-1, with D unresolved. The length of the CDR3 is 18 residues. The V end was cut by 0 bases, the J end by 6 bases, with 22 bases between. The germline gives CDR1 KGHDR, CDR2 SFDVKD. The chain's CDR3 is CATSDLDLRLGGSPEAFF. CDR3 DNA sequence: TGTGCCACCAGTGATTTGGATCTTCGGCTGGGAGGTTCCCCTGAAGCTTTCTTT.

This chain links TRBV3-1 (or the pseudogene TRBV3-2) with TRBJ2-4; D gene unclear. The CDR3 length is 16 residues. Per germline, CDR1 LGHDT and CDR2 YNNKEL (reference sequence). V lost 0 bases and J 3 bases, leaving 12 bases between the germline ends. The DNA for the CDR3 is TGTGCCAGCAGCCAAGAGGAGTGGGTTGGCAAAAACATTCAGTACTTC. Translated: CASSQEEWVGKNIQYF.

The chain has TRBV6-2 or TRBV6-3 and TRBJ1-1; a possible D gene is TRBD1 (6 bases). V dropped 0 bases and J dropped 3 bases, with 17 bases sitting between them. There are 17 residues in the CDR3. Germline loops: CDR1 MNHEY, CDR2 SVGEGT. Written as DNA, the CDR3 is TGTGCCAGCAGTTACTCGGGGGCAGGGTCATATTACACTGAAGCTTTCTTT. Amino acid sequence: CASSYSGAGSYYTEAFF.